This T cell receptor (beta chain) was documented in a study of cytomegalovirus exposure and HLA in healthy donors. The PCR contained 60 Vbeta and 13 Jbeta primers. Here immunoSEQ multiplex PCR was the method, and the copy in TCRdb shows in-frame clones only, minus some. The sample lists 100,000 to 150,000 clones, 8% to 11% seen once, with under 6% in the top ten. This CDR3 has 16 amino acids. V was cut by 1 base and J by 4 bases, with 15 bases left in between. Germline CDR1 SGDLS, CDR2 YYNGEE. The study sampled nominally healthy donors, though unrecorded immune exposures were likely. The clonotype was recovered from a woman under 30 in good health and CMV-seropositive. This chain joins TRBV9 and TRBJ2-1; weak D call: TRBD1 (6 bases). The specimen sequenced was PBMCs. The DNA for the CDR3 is TGTGCCAGCAGCGTATTGGGGGCTTCCTCTTACAATGAGCAGTTCTTC. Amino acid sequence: CASSVLGASSYNEQFF.